The T cell receptor (beta chain) under discussion was sequenced for a study of T-cell memory formation after mild COVID-19 (dated by TCRdb to 2020 to 2023). With respect to the entire study: Most TCR sequence clusters were specific to one of the two donors. The cohort comprised two young, previously healthy adult volunteers, one female and one male. In two donors, T-cell clones that expanded and contracted after mild COVID-19 were followed by sequencing TCRalpha and TCRbeta repertoires longitudinally.

The paper as a whole reports these results and caveats: SARS-CoV-2 specificity was not confirmed for the second-wave clones peaking on day 37. Some responding clones were detected in pre-infection memory, suggesting pre-existing cross-reactive memory T cells joined the SARS-CoV-2 response. Contracting CD4+ clones were located mainly in the CM and EM memory subsets, whereas CD8+ clones were found to be enriched in EMRA. The study covered only a couple of mild cases, and larger cohorts including severe cases with pre-infection samples were considered necessary. Clones contracting from day 15 to 85 had balanced CD4/CD8 phenotypes, while a second wave expanding from day 15 to 37 was biased towards CD4+.

PBMCs were isolated by Ficoll-Paque density gradient centrifugation. Reads for this sample came from an Illumina NovaSeq 6000. Using 5'RACE with constant-segment primers, TCRalpha and TCRbeta cDNA libraries were constructed, with sample barcodes and unique molecular identifiers added in the process. RNA was extracted from every sample with Trizol reagent. Libraries were amplified in two PCR steps, with a second sample barcode and Illumina TruSeq adapters added in the second step. Libraries were sequenced on an Illumina NovaSeq with 2 x 150 bp paired-end reads. Per the source publication's procedure: Demultiplexing of reads and collapsing into UMI-guided consensus sequences were performed with migec v1.2.7. Using mixcr v2.1.11, UMI consensuses were aligned to TRA and TRB V and J templates and then assembled into clonotypes. Expanded or contracted clonotypes were those called significant by both edgeR and NoisET, with noise models trained on biological replicates. For edgeR calls, the cutoffs were a false discovery rate-adjusted p below 0.01 and a log2 fold-change threshold of 1. As an exploratory analysis of dynamics, PCA with hierarchical clustering was applied to max-normalized trajectories of the 1000 most abundant clonotypes. Separately sequenced CD4+ and CD8+ repertoires were used to assign a CD4 or CD8 phenotype to each responding clone. The public sequencing data were trimmed at Q25 with fastp and processed into clonotypes with MiXCR by TCRdb, which kept only in-frame beta chains. Rows are unified per CDR3 protein, each entry keeping the most common DNA and genes. The V and J calls and clone size are TCRdb's, not the authors'. Within this sample are hundreds of thousands of distinct CDR3 sequences, with about 20% of them counted one time only. Approximately 8% of the sample is held by the ten biggest clonotypes.

About this clonotype itself: What antigen it recognizes has not been identified. No quality values exist for individual bases; no much larger clone is one base distant.

V was cut back by 1 base and J by 3 bases, leaving a gap of 7 bases between them. The CDR3 spans 12 residues, from the cysteine through the phenylalanine. Only the CDR3 portion is preserved as DNA: 36 bases, with reading frame beginning at the first base. From the germline V gene (reference sequence), CDR1 is GTSNPN and CDR2 is SVGIG. The chain couples TRBV30 to TRBJ2-7, with the D segment identity uncertain. The TCR sequence derives from an adult woman who had mild COVID-19 (a few samples of this study predate the infection). The sample titles of this study are shuffled in the database, so cell type and time point are left out; the donor was told from shared clones. Input material: PBMCs or a T cell subset sorted from them (not recorded which). The CDR3 in this case is CAWSEDGYEQYF. In nucleotides, the sequence is TGTGCCTGGAGTGAGGACGGCTACGAGCAGTACTTC.